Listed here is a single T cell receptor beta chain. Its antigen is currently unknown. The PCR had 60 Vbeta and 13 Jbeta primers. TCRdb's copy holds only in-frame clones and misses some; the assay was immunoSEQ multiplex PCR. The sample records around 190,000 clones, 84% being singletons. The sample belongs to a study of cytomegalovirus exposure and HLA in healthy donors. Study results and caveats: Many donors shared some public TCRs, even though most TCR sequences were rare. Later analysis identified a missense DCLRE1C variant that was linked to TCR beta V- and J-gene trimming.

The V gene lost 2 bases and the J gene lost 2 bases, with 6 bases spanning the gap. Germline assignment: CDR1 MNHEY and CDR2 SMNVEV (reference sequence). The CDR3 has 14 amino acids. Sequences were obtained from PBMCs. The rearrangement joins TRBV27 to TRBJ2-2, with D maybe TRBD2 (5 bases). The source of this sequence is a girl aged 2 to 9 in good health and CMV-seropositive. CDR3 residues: CASSLSGNTGELFF. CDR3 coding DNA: TGTGCCAGCAGTTTAAGCGGTAACACCGGGGAGCTGTTTTTT.